Given below is one TCR beta chain in context. Authors' processing steps: Estimated nucleated cell counts came from reference gene primer amplification. Profiling relied on immunoSEQ multiplex PCR, and the TCRdb table lists in-frame clones only, not all of them. V, J and clone size reflect that table, while D and trimming were determined from the DNA. The profile shows about 500,000 clones, about 88% of them singletons. The sample comes from a study of blood T cell repertoires in COVID-19. About the study: Material from acute and convalescent COVID-19 was sourced from the United States, Italy and Spain. Sources were T cells, B-cell-depleted T cells, or PBMCs; the material itself was cDNA or gDNA.

V lost 0 bases to trimming and J lost 7 bases; unmatched junction nucleotides: 6. CDR3 size: 16 residues. Per germline, CDR1 SGDLS and CDR2 YYNGEE. The chain carries TRBV9 and TRBJ2-2; TRBD2 aligns across 10 bases. The material sequenced was peripheral blood. This receptor was identified in a woman between 45 and 60 years old with COVID-19, enrolled during active disease. The CDR3 loop is CASSVETAGGFGELFF. CDR3 in DNA: TGTGCCAGCAGCGTAGAGACAGCGGGGGGGTTCGGGGAGCTGTTTTTT.